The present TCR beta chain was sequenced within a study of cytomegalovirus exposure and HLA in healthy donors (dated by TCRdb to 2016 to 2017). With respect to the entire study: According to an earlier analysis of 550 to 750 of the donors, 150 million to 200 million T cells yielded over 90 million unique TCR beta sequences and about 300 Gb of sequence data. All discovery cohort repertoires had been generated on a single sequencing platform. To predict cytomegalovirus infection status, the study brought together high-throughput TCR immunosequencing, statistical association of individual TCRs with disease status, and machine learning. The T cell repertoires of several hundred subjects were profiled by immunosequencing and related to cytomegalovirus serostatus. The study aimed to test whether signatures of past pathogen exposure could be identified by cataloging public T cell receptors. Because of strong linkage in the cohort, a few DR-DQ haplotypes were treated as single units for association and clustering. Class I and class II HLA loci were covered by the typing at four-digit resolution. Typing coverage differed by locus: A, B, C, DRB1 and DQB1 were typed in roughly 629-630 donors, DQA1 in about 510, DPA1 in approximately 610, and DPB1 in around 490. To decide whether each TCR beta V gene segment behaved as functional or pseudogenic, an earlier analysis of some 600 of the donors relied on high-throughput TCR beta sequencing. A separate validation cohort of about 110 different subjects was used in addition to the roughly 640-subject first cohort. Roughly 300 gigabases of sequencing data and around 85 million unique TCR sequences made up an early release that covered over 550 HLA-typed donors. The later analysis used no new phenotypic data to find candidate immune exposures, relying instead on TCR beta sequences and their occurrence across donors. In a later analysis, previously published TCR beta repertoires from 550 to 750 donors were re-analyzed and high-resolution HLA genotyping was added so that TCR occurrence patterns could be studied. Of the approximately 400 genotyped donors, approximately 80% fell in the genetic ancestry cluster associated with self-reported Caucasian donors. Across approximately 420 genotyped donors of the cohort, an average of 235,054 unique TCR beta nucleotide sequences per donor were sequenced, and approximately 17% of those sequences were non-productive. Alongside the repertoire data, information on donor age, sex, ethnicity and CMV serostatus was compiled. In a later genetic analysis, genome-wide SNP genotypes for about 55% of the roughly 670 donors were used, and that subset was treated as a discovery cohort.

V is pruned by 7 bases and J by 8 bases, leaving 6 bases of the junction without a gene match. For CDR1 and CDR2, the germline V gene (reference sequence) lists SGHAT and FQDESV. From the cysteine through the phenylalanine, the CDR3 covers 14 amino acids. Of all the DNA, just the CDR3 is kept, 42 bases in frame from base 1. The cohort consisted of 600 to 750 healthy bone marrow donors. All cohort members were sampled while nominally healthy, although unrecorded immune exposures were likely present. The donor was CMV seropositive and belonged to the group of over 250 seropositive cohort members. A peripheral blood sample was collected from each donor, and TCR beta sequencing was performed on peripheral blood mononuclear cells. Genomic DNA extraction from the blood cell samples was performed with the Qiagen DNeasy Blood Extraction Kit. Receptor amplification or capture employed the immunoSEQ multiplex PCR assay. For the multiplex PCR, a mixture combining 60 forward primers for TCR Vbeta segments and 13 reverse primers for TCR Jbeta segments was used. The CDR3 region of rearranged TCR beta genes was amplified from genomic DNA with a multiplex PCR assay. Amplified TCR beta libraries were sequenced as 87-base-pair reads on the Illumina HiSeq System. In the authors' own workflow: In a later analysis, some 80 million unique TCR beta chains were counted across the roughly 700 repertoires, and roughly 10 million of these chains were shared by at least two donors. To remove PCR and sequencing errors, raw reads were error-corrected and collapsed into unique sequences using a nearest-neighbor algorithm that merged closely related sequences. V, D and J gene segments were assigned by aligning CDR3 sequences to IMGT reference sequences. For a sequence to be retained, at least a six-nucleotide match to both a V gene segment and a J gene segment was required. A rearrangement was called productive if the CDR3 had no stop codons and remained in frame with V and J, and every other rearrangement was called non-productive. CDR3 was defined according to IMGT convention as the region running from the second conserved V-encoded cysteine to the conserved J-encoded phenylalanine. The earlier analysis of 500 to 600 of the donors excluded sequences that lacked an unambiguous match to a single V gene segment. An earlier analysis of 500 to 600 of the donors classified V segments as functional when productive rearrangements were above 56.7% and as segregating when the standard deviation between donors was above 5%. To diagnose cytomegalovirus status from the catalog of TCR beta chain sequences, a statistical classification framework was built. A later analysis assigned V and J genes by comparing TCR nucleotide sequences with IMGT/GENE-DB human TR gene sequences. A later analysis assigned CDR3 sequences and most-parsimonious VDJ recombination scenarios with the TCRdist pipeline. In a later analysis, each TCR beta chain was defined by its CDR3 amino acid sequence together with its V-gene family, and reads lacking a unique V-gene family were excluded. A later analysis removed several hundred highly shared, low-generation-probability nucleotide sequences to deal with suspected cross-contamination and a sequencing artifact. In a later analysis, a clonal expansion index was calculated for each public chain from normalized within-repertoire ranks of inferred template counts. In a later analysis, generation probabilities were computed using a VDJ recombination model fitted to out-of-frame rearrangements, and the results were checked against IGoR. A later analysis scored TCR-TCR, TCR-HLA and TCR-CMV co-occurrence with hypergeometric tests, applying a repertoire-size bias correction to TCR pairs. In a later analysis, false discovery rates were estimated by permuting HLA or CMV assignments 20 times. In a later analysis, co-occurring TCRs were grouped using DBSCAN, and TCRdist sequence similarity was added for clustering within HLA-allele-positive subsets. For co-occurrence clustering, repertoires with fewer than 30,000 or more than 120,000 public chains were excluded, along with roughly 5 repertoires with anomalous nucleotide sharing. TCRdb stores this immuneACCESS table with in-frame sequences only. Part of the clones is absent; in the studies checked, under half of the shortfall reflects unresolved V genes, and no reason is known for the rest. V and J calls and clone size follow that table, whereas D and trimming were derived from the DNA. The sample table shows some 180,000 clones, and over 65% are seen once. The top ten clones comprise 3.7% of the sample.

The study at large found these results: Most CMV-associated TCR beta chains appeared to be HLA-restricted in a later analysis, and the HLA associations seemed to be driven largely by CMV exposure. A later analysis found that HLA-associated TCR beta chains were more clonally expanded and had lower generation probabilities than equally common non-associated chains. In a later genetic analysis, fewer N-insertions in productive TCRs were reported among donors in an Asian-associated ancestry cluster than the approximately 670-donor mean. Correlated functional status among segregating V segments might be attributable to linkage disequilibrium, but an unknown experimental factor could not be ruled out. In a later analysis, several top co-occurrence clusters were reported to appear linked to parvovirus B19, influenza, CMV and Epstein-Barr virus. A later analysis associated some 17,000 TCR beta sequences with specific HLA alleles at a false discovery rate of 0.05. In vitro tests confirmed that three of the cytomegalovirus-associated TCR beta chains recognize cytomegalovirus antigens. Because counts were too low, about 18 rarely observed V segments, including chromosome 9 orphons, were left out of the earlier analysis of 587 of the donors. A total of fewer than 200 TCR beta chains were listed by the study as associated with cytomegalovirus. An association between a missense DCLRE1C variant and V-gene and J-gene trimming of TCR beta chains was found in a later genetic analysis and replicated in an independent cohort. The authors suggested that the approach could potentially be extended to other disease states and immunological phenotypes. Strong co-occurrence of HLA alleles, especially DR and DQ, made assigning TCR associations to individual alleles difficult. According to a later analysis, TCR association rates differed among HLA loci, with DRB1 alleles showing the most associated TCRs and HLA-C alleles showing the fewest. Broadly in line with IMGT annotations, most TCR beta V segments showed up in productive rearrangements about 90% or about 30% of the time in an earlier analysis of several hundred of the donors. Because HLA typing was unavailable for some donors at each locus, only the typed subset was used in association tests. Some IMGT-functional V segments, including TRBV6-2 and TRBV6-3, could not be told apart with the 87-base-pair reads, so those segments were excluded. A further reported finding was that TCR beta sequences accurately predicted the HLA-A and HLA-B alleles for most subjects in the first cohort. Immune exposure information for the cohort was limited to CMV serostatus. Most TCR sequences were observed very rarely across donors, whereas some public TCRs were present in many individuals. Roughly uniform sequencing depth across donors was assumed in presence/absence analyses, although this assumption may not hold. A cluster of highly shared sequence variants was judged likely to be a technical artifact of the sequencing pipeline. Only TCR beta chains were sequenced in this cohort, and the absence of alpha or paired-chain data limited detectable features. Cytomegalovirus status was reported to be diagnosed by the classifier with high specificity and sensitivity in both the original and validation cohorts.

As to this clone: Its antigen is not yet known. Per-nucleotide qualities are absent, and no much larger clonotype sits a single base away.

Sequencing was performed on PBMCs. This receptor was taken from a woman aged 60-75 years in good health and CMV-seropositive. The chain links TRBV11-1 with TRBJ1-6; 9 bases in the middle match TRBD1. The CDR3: CASKITGGHSPLHF. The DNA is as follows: TGTGCCAGCAAGATTACAGGGGGCCATTCACCCCTCCACTTT.